This T cell receptor (beta chain) was profiled in a study of T and B cells in COVID-19 patients. Study background: Recovered patients mostly had mild to moderate COVID-19 managed as outpatients. In the active-infection cohort, about 90% of the roughly 20 patients had comorbidities linked to unfavorable COVID-19 outcome. Points from the study as a whole: In COVID-19 patients, T cell receptor beta variable and joining gene use was reportedly strongly skewed.

Comments on this clonotype: Its antigen is as yet unknown.

The CDR3 has 15 amino acids. In germline, CDR1 is ENHRY, CDR2 SYGVKD. Multiplex PCR with BIOMED2 TRB-A/B primer pools amplified TRB rearrangements. TCRdb ran MiXCR on the multiplex PCR reads and lists one entry per CDR3 protein. The table has approximately 20,000 distinct CDR3 sequences, around 30% seen once. From blood, roughly 240-550 ng of genomic DNA served as TRB template. This sequence originates from a human donor who had recovered from COVID-19. The sequenced sample consisted of blood. The J gene is TRBJ2-5, the V gene TRBV10-3; D possibly uses TRBD1 or TRBD2 (5 bases each). The closer fit of TRBJ2-7 to the DNA end suggests the J call may be wrong. The CDR3 DNA reads TGTGCCATCAGTGACGGGACGAAGTCCTCCTACGAGCAGTACTTC. It translates to CAISDGTKSSYEQYF.